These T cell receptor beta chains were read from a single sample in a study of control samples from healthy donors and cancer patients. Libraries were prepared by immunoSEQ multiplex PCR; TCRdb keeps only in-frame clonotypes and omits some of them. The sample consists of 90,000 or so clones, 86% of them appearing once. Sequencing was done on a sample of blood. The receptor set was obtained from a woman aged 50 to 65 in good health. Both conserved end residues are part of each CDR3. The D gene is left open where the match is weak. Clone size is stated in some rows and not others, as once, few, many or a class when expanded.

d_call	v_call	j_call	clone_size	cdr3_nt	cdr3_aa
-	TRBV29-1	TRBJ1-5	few	TGCAGGCTAGGGCGGCCCCAGCATTTT	CRLGRPQHF
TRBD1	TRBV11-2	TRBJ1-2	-	TGTGCCAGCAGCTTGGACAGGGACTATGGCTACACCTTC	CASSLDRDYGYTF
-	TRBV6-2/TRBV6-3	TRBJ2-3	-	TGTGCCAGCAGCCCGACAGAAGATACGCAGTATTTT	CASSPTEDTQYF
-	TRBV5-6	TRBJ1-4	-	TGTGCCAGCAGCGACGCCCGGGCCAGCGCTAATGAAAAACTGTTTTTT	CASSDARASANEKLFF
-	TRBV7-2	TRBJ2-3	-	TGTGCCAGCACCCACAATGGTCGCACAGATACGCAGTATTTT	CASTHNGRTDTQYF
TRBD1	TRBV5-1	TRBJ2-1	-	TGCGCCAGCAGCTGGACGCCGGGACAGGCGTCTAATGAGCAGTTCTTC	CASSWTPGQASNEQFF
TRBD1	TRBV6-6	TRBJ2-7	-	TGTGCCAGCAGTTACGACAGGGCCACGTCCTACGAGCAGTACTTC	CASSYDRATSYEQYF
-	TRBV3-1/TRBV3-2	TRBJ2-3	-	TGTGCCAGCAGCCCGACCGGTGGCTTAACTAGCACAGATACGCAGTATTTT	CASSPTGGLTSTDTQYF
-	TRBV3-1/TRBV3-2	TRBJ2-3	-	TGTGCCAGCAGCCAAGGGAACACAGATACGCAGTATTTT	CASSQGNTDTQYF
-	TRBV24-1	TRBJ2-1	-	TGTGCCACCAGTGATCAGCGAAGGGTAAATGAGCAGTTCTTC	CATSDQRRVNEQFF
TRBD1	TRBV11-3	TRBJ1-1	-	TGTGCCAGCAGCTCCGGACCAGGGACAGGGTCTTTCTTT	CASSSGPGTGSFF
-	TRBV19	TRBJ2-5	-	TGTGCCAGTAGGAGGTACAGGGTCGGCCAAGAGACCCAGTACTTC	CASRRYRVGQETQYF
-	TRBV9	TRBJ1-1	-	TGTGCCAGCAGCGCAATAGACTCGACCACTGAAGCTTTCTTT	CASSAIDSTTEAFF
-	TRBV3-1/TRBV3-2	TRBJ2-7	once	TGTGCACCCCCAGGTGTCTACGAGCAGTACTTC	CAPPGVYEQYF
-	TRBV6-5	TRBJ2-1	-	TGTGCCAGCATAACAGGCGCCTACAATGAGCAGTTCTTC	CASITGAYNEQFF
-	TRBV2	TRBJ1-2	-	TGTGCCAGCAGCGTAATCAAGACGTGGGGCGGAGAAGGCTACACCTTC	CASSVIKTWGGEGYTF
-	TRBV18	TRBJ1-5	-	TGTGCCAGCTCACCGCCGGGTAGGAGCAATCAGCCCCAGCATTTT	CASSPPGRSNQPQHF